A single sample gave rise to the 11 T cell receptor beta chains below, sequenced in a study of cytomegalovirus exposure and HLA in healthy donors (TCRdb year 2017). To prepare the library, the immunoSEQ multiplex PCR assay was applied. A mixture of 60 forward primers for TCR Vbeta segments and 13 reverse primers for TCR Jbeta segments was used in the multiplex PCR. Sourced from immuneACCESS, this table was stored by TCRdb with only in-frame sequences that have V and J called. A share of the clones is absent; for the studies checked, an unresolved V gene accounts for under half, and the remainder has no known explanation. The sample includes some 140,000 clones, with roughly 78% observed a single time. Roughly 6.8% of the sample is in the top ten clones. The sequenced sample consisted of PBMCs. The receptor source for this set is a middle-aged man in good health and CMV-seropositive.

As regards this clone: A far bigger clonotype differs at one base, so this is likely a read error. In the same sample, other DNA sequences code for this CDR3. The chain has TRBV5-4 and TRBJ1-2, with D unclear. V gave up 1 base and J gave up 8 bases, with 12 bases separating them. This CDR3 is 13 amino acids long. Germline CDR1 and CDR2: SGHNT and YYREEE (reference sequence). The CDR3 bases are TGTGCCAGCAGCTTGAGTAGCTTTTTGGGCTACACCTTC. Translation: CASSLSSFLGYTF.

The genes are TRBV6-1 and TRBJ1-5, with D perhaps matching TRBD1 (5 bases). V was pared by 2 bases and J by 6 bases, with 14 bases between. CDR3 length: 15 amino acids. The germline V gene has CDR1 MNHNS and CDR2 SASEGT. The CDR3 DNA follows: TGTGCCAGCAGTGAAAGAGTAGGGGTCATTCAGCCCCAGCATTTT. Its translation is CASSERVGVIQPQHF.

This clone was picked up one time. The rearrangement links TRBV11-2 to TRBJ1-5; no firm D call. CDR3 length: 15 amino acids. V lost 3 bases, J lost 0 bases, and 9 bases lay in between. CDR1 SGHAT and CDR2 FQNNGV come from the germline V gene. The CDR3 nucleotides are TGTGCCAGCAGCTTCGGGATTAATAGCAATCAGCCCCAGCATTTT. Its protein is CASSFGINSNQPQHF.

The chain joins TRBV7-2 to TRBJ1-3; D may be TRBD1 (5 bases). This CDR3 has 15 amino acids. CDR1 and CDR2 (germline): SGHTA, FQGNSA. The ends were cut back, 1 base at V and 2 bases at J, with 9 bases in the middle. The DNA of the CDR3 is TGTGCCAGCAGCTTAGTAGCAGGGCCTGGAAACACCATATATTTT. Its protein product is CASSLVAGPGNTIYF.

As to this clone: An end of the junction does not agree with germline; a read error may underlie this. In DNA form, the CDR3 reads TGCGCCAGCAGCCAAGATCCTACTAGCCTAGTAGGCTTC. It encodes CASSQDPTSLVGF. The chain uses TRBV4-1 and TRBJ2-7; the D gene is possibly TRBD2 (6 bases). The CDR3 runs to 13 residues. Germline assignment: CDR1 MGHRA and CDR2 YSYEKL.

This clone has only a few counts. The rearrangement links TRBV6-5 to TRBJ2-7; D call uncertain. Germline V gene data show CDR1 as MNHEY and CDR2 as SVGAGI. The length of the CDR3 is 13 residues. The V end was cut by 6 bases, the J end by 1 base, with 10 bases between. CDR3 loop: CASRFGVSYEQYF. CDR3 bases: TGTGCCAGCAGATTCGGAGTTTCCTACGAGCAGTACTTC.

This chain joins TRBV6-6 and TRBJ1-5; D is undetermined. This CDR3 has 14 residues. Trimming left V 4 bases short and J 3 bases short, with 10 bases between. In germline, CDR1 is MNHNY, CDR2 SVGAGI (reference sequence). In DNA form, the CDR3 reads TGTGCCAGCAGTTCGCCGGTCCTCAATCAGCCCCAGCATTTT. Translating it yields CASSSPVLNQPQHF.

This chain joins TRBV19 and TRBJ1-4; possibly TRBD1 for D (6 bases). The germline CDR1 and CDR2 sequences are LNHDA and SQIVND (reference sequence). The CDR3 is 15 amino acids. Between the trimmed V and J ends, which lost 5 bases and 2 bases, there was a span of 12 bases. The CDR3: CASSQGGRTNEKLFF. Here the CDR3 DNA reads TGTGCCAGTAGTCAAGGGGGTAGGACTAATGAAAAACTGTTTTTT.

The chain has TRBV6-6 and TRBJ2-7, with TRBD1 matching over 9 bases. CDR1 is MNHNY and CDR2 is SVGAGI in the germline V gene (reference sequence). Trimming took 6 bases from V and 6 from J; bases not matched to a gene: 3. The CDR3 is 12 residues long. CDR3 DNA: TGTGCCAGCAGCGAGACAGGGGGCGAGCAGTACTTC. Its translation is CASSETGGEQYF.

This chain joins TRBV28 and TRBJ2-7, with 8 bases that match TRBD2. Looked up from germline, CDR1 is MDHEN and CDR2 is SYDVKM. This CDR3 region has 15 residues. V dropped 8 bases and J dropped 3; count of bases not matched to a gene: 12. The CDR3 region is CASGAPGLVFYEQYF. The CDR3 DNA is TGTGCCAGCGGGGCCCCGGGACTAGTGTTCTACGAGCAGTACTTC.

The chain carries TRBV29-1 and TRBJ1-1, with 8 bases aligning to TRBD1. The V segment lost 0 bases and the J segment 7 bases; nucleotides outside the gene matches: 10. The V gene's germline CDR1 is SQVTM and CDR2 ANQGSEA. The CDR3 extends over 15 amino acids. The CDR3 DNA follows: TGCAGCGTTGAAGATCTGCGGACAGGGCGGGGTGAAGCTTTCTTT. As protein: CSVEDLRTGRGEAFF.